This TCR beta chain stems from a study of T cell changes during pregnancy in multiple sclerosis. Sequencing used immunoSEQ multiplex PCR; TCRdb keeps in-frame clones, though not all of them. The sample lists around 37,000 clones; approximately 90% were seen once. The germline V gene has CDR1 MRHNA and CDR2 SNTAGT. V gave up 2 bases and J gave up 7 bases; unmatched junction bases: 13. The CDR3 runs to 17 residues. The sequence was collected from a female donor with multiple sclerosis, enrolled in a pregnancy study. V gene TRBV6-4 combines with J gene TRBJ2-2; the match to TRBD1 covers 7 bases. The sample in question was CD8+ T cells from peripheral blood mononuclear cells, obtained in the third trimester of pregnancy. The CDR3 here is CASSDLLMTGSVGELFF. CDR3 nucleotides: TGTGCCAGCAGTGACCTTCTAATGACAGGGTCTGTCGGGGAGCTGTTTTTT.